The T cell receptor beta chain described here comes from a study of CD8+CD57+ T cells in acquired aplastic anemia (dated by TCRdb to 2017 to 2018). About the investigation overall: A mean of about 3 ug of DNA, ranging from roughly 0.18 to 30 ug, was extracted from sorted CD4+ and CD8+ cells. An average of approximately 9.8 million reads for CD4+ cells and 12 million or so reads for CD8+ cells was obtained from healthy donor samples.

In the study, sorted CD4+ and CD8+ blood T cells from patients with severe aplastic anemia and from healthy subjects underwent deep sequencing of TCR repertoires. Ficoll-Paque density gradient centrifugation was used to isolate peripheral blood mononuclear cells. CD4+ and CD8+ T cells were sorted by FACS or magnetic beads before DNA extraction. The germline V gene specifies SGHDN as CDR1 and FVKESK as CDR2. The CDR3 spans 14 residues, from the cysteine through the phenylalanine. This entry keeps only the CDR3 DNA: 42 bases, framed from base 1. Relative to germline, V is missing 1 base and J is missing 5 bases, with 4 bases of the junction outside any gene match. Results the study describes overall, beyond this receptor: Patients and healthy controls showed no significant difference in CD8+ Simpson's diversity (P=0.060). Roughly 30 CD8+ CDR3 sequences were found to be shared between patients and controls, but these sequences appeared to be highly expressed in patients and within the immunodominant clones of the patients.

TCR beta VDJ combination and CDR3 sequence profiling used genomic DNA as the template. An Illumina HiSeq 2000 was the platform used for TCR repertoire sequencing. As for how the authors treated the data: Repertoire assessment relied on Simpson's diversity index, CDR3 size and DJ length profiles, and TRBV/TRBJ rearrangement plots. The most abundant DNA sequence in the deep sequencing data was defined as the immunodominant clone. CDR3 amino acid sequences were checked for sharing between subjects and were compared against published repertoires and the VDJdb database. TCRdb applied fastp at Q25 and MiXCR to the public reads, then kept only in-frame beta chains. Entries that share a CDR3 protein sequence are merged under the most common genes and DNA. The authors' filters were not applied to this entry. This sample comprises fewer than 250,000 distinct CDR3 sequences, roughly half of them detected only once. The top ten constitute 15% to 20% of the sample.

About this clonotype: Its antigen target is currently unknown. No base quality values were provided; no much bigger clone lies one nucleotide off.

This receptor chain uses TRBV14 and TRBJ2-5, with 7 junctional bases fitting TRBD1. This sequence was found in a human donor in good health, serving as a control. The sample comprised sorted CD4+, CD8+, or CD8+CD57+ T cells (not recorded which) from PBMCs. The CDR3 here reads CASSQATGPETQYF. The base sequence is TGTGCCAGCAGCCAAGCGACAGGGCCCGAGACCCAGTACTTC.